These 4 T cell receptor beta chains came from one sample sequenced in a study of T-cell reconstitution after alpha-beta-depleted transplantation in children. Unique molecular identifiers featured in how the TCRbeta library was prepared. MiXCR was run by TCRdb on the PCR reads, yielding one entry per CDR3 protein. The profile shows hundreds of thousands of distinct CDR3 sequences, roughly 17% of them singletons. The sequencing here drew on PBMCs from the stem cell graft donor, taken from the stem cell graft. Receptors originate from a human donor who donated a stem cell graft to a child with acute myeloid leukemia.

This clonotype was counted many times. This chain uses TRBV20-1 with TRBJ2-2; TRBD1 might be the D (6 bases). Trimming took off 6 bases at V and 0 bases at J, with 14 bases between the two ends. Germline V gives CDR1 DFQATT, CDR2 SNEGSKA (reference sequence). This CDR3 has 15 amino acids. This CDR3 reads CSAHVGTSNTGELFF. In DNA form, the CDR3 reads TGCAGTGCCCATGTGGGGACATCGAACACCGGGGAGCTGTTTTTT.

In this sample, this clonotype turned up many times. This chain joins TRBV10-3 and TRBJ1-5; 7 bases map to TRBD1. The CDR3 totals 15 residues. V lost 6 bases and J lost 0; bases outside the gene matches: 5. Germline CDR1 and CDR2: ENHRY and SYGVKD. CDR3 region: CAISATGNSNQPQHF. CDR3 bases: TGTGCCATCAGCGCGACAGGGAATAGCAATCAGCCCCAGCATTTT.

The rearrangement uses TRBV7-9 and TRBJ2-1, with D possibly being TRBD2 (6 bases). Germline V lookup: CDR1 SEHNR, CDR2 FQNEAQ (reference sequence). This CDR3 spans 15 amino acids. The germline V and J ends were trimmed by 2 bases and 4 bases, with 12 bases remaining between them. The CDR3 sequence is CASSLPSGQYNEQFF. The CDR3 region has the DNA TGTGCCAGCAGCTTACCCAGCGGGCAGTACAATGAGCAGTTCTTC.

This clonotype was detected only a few times. The chain is built from TRBV6-1 and TRBJ2-2, with TRBD1 matching 7 bases. From germline, CDR1 is MNHNS and CDR2 SASEGT. This CDR3 contains 16 residues. Trimming took 6 bases from V and 0 from J; bases not matched to a gene: 7. Written as DNA, the CDR3 is TGTGCCAGCAGGACCCGACAGGGAACGAACACCGGGGAGCTGTTTTTT. Its protein is CASRTRQGTNTGELFF.